The 18 T cell receptor beta chains in this list originate from one sample, sequenced in a study of chemoradiotherapy in HPV16-positive cancers. Only in-frame clones appear in the TCRdb table, and some are missing; sequencing was by immunoSEQ multiplex PCR. The sample lists around 5,000 clones; more than 65% were seen once. The source material was tumor tissue, sampled from a patient who underwent chemoradiotherapy. The receptors shown here come from a human donor with HPV-associated anogenital cancer.

The rearrangement joins TRBV4-2 to TRBJ2-3, with D maybe TRBD2 (6 bases). CDR3 length equals 15 residues. CDR1 LGHNA and CDR2 YNFKEQ come from the germline V gene. V gave up 4 bases and J gave up 0 bases, with 11 bases separating them. In nucleotides, the CDR3 is TGTGCCAGCAGCCCGGACTACCCTAGCACAGATACGCAGTATTTT. This sequence encodes CASSPDYPSTDTQYF.

The CDR3 DNA reads as TGTGCCAGTAGTCAGACAGGGATGGGCTTAGAGAACACTGAAGCTTTCTTT. Amino acid sequence: CASSQTGMGLENTEAFF. V is TRBV19 and J is TRBJ1-1, with 7 bases aligning to TRBD1. The CDR3 extends over 17 amino acids. V was pared by 5 bases and J by 1 base, with 13 bases of the junction left unmatched. CDR1 is LNHDA, CDR2 SQIVND, per germline (reference sequence).

The chain recombines TRBV2 with TRBJ2-1; 9 nucleotides align to TRBD2. The V and J ends lost 6 bases and 7 bases, in that order; junction bases with no gene match: 16. The germline V gene encodes CDR1 SNHLY and CDR2 FYNNEI. The CDR3 loop spans 17 amino acids. Here the CDR3 reads CASSPTTSGSRGNEQFF. The DNA for the CDR3 is TGTGCCAGCAGCCCAACCACTAGCGGGTCCCGAGGGAATGAGCAGTTCTTC.

The CDR3, as DNA: TGTGCCAGCAGCCCTACGCCTCAGGCGTACACTGAAGCTTTCTTT. It codes for CASSPTPQAYTEAFF. The V gene is TRBV7-6, the J gene TRBJ1-1; D remains unclear. Germline V gene sequence: CDR1 SGHVS, CDR2 FNYEAQ. The V gene lost 5 bases and the J gene lost 3 bases, with 16 bases spanning the gap. The CDR3 covers 15 residues.

The chain employs TRBV2 and TRBJ1-5; D remains ambiguous. Trimming left V 2 bases short and J 1 base short, with 3 bases between. The CDR3 consists of 13 residues. Germline assignment: CDR1 SNHLY and CDR2 FYNNEI. DNA of the CDR3: TGTGCCAGCAGTGAAATGAGCAATCAGCCCCAGCATTTT. This gives the protein CASSEMSNQPQHF.

This clone was seen just once. The chain recombines TRBV27 with TRBJ2-1, with D perhaps being TRBD1 or TRBD2 (5 bases each). Germline values: CDR1 MNHEY, CDR2 SMNVEV (reference sequence). CDR3 length: 15 residues. V lost 6 bases, J lost 9 bases, and 21 bases lay in between. CDR3 DNA sequence: TGTGCCAGCAGCCCTACGGGACGTGAGTCCTCTGAGCAGTTCTTC. Translated, it gives CASSPTGRESSEQFF.

The chain is built from TRBV29-1 and TRBJ1-3; the D gene is possibly TRBD1 (5 bases). The V end was cut by 4 bases, the J end by 1 base, with 11 bases between. Per germline, CDR1 SQVTM and CDR2 ANQGSEA. The CDR3 consists of 14 residues. CDR3 bases: TGCAGCGTTGCCTCGGGGGGGTCTGGAAACACCATATATTTT. Translated: CSVASGGSGNTIYF.

This chain uses TRBV10-2 with TRBJ2-5; TRBD1 aligns across 8 bases. Germline CDR1 WSHSY, CDR2 SAAADI. This CDR3 has 13 amino acids. The V gene end was trimmed by 6 bases and the J gene end by 5 bases; junction bases not matched to a gene: 5. The CDR3 nucleotides read TGCGCCAGCAGCCTAACAGGGGGGGAGACCCAGTACTTC. It codes for CASSLTGGETQYF.

This sequence joins TRBV6-1 and TRBJ2-2, with TRBD1 as a possible D gene (6 bases). The CDR3 loop spans 15 amino acids. The germline gives CDR1 MNHNS, CDR2 SASEGT. The V and J ends lost 5 bases and 4 bases respectively, with 14 bases between them. CDR3 bases: TGTGCCAGCAGTAGCTCACAGGGCCGCACCGGGGAGCTGTTTTTT. Protein product: CASSSSQGRTGELFF.

The chain couples TRBV5-1 to TRBJ2-5; 7 nucleotides line up with TRBD1. CDR1 and CDR2 from the germline V gene are SGHRS and YFSETQ. The CDR3 loop spans 15 amino acids. The V segment lost 3 bases and the J segment 3 bases; nucleotides outside the gene matches: 8. This CDR3 is CASSSAGTAKETQYF. For the CDR3, the DNA is TGCGCCAGCAGCTCGGCCGGGACAGCCAAAGAGACCCAGTACTTC.

This sequence joins TRBV6-1 and TRBJ2-7; D is undetermined. Germline V lookup: CDR1 MNHNS, CDR2 SASEGT. The CDR3 loop spans 13 amino acids. Trimming shortened V by 6 bases and J by 3 bases, and 12 bases separated the two germline ends. The CDR3 is CASRAGPHYEQYF. The CDR3 DNA reads TGTGCCAGCAGGGCAGGACCTCACTACGAGCAGTACTTC.

The J gene is TRBJ2-1, the V gene TRBV2, with 11 bases that match TRBD2. The CDR3 spans 15 residues. Germline CDR1 and CDR2: SNHLY and FYNNEI. Trimming removed 7 bases from V and 0 bases from J; junction bases left unmatched: 2. DNA of the CDR3: TGTGCCAGCAAGACTAGCGGGGTCTCCTACAATGAGCAGTTCTTC. Translating gives CASKTSGVSYNEQFF.

This chain connects TRBV15 to TRBJ2-4; 7 nucleotides match TRBD2. Per the germline V gene, CDR1 is LNHNV and CDR2 is YYDKDF (reference sequence). This CDR3 has 15 amino acids. V trimming: 5 bases; J trimming: 1 base; junction bases outside the gene matches: 5. The CDR3 protein is CATSDMRGAKNIQYF. CDR3 coding DNA: TGTGCCACCAGCGACATGCGGGGGGCCAAAAACATTCAGTACTTC.

The chain uses TRBV27 and TRBJ1-2, with a tentative D call TRBD1 (5 bases). This CDR3 has 16 residues. The V end was cut by 4 bases, the J end by 1 base, with 16 bases between. Germline V CDR1 and CDR2: MNHEY, SMNVEV (reference sequence). The CDR3 protein is CASSSERDLLNYGYTF. The CDR3, as DNA: TGTGCCAGCAGTTCCGAAAGGGACCTACTTAACTATGGCTACACCTTC.

V gene TRBV11-1 combines with J gene TRBJ2-3; 12 nucleotides line up with TRBD2. The V and J ends lost 2 bases and 5 bases, in that order; junction bases with no gene match: 8. CDR3 length: 17 amino acids. From germline, CDR1 is SGHAT and CDR2 FQDESV (reference sequence). The CDR3, as DNA: TGTGCCAGCAGCTTACCCACTAGCGGGAGGTGGAGAGATACGCAGTATTTT. This codes for CASSLPTSGRWRDTQYF. Supplemented by reference TRBV11-1 and TRBJ2-3, the full variable domain reads EAEVAQSPRYKITEKSQAVAFWCDPISGHATLYWYRQILGQGPELLVQFQDESVVDDSQLPKDRFSAERLKGVDSTLKIQPAELGDSAMYLCASSLPTSGRWRDTQYFGPGTRLTVL.

The V and J genes are TRBV6-5 and TRBJ1-2, with D possibly TRBD1 on 5 matching bases. The CDR3 sequence is 14 residues long. The V gene's germline CDR1 is MNHEY and CDR2 SVGAGI. V was cut by 2 bases and J by 4 bases, with 11 bases left in between. As DNA, the CDR3 is TGTGCCAGCAGTTACGGGGGACGACCCTATGGCTACACCTTC. This translates into CASSYGGRPYGYTF.

This clone was counted between two and nine times. CDR3 sequence (DNA): TGTGCCAGCAGCTACACCTCGTCTTGGACCCAGTACTTC. Amino acids: CASSYTSSWTQYF. The rearrangement uses TRBV11-2 and TRBJ2-5; D is ambiguous. Germline CDR1 SGHAT, CDR2 FQNNGV. CDR3 length equals 13 residues. V lost 4 bases and J lost 7, with 13 bases in between.

V and J are TRBV19 and TRBJ2-2; tentatively, D is TRBD2 (7 bases). Germline assignment: CDR1 LNHDA and CDR2 SQIVND (reference sequence). V was clipped by 3 bases and J by 3 bases, with 8 bases between them. This CDR3 has 14 residues. CDR3 coding DNA: TGTGCCAGTAGTATGGGGGGGCACACCGGGGAGCTGTTTTTT. Its protein product is CASSMGGHTGELFF.